One sample yielded the 25 T cell receptor beta chains listed below, sequenced in a study of blood T cell repertoires in COVID-19. Clones were sequenced by immunoSEQ multiplex PCR, and TCRdb holds only the in-frame ones, with some missing. The sample carries about 250,000 clones, 70% to 90% recorded once. The specimen was peripheral blood. The receptor set was obtained from a man aged 18-30 years with active or convalescent COVID-19.

CDR3 nucleotides: TGTGCCAGTAGTCCTTCGACAAGACTAGCGGGAGTGACTACGAACACCGGGGAGCTGTTTTTT. As protein: CASSPSTRLAGVTTNTGELFF. The chain employs TRBV19 and TRBJ2-2; 12 nucleotides line up with TRBD2. CDR3 length: 21 amino acids. Germline V gene lookup returns CDR1 LNHDA and CDR2 SQIVND (reference sequence). The V gene end was trimmed by 5 bases and the J gene end by 0 bases; junction bases not matched to a gene: 16.

V is TRBV7-2 and J is TRBJ2-3; D call uncertain. The V and J ends lost 1 base and 3 bases respectively, with 5 bases between them. The CDR3 has 13 amino acids. CDR1 and CDR2 from the germline V gene are SGHTA and FQGNSA. DNA for the CDR3: TGTGCCAGCAGCTTAGAATCTACAGATACGCAGTATTTT. Translation gives CASSLESTDTQYF.

The chain is built from TRBV7-2 and TRBJ2-5; 8 nucleotides agree with TRBD1. V was clipped by 7 bases and J by 4 bases; unmatched bases: 14. Germline assignment: CDR1 SGHTA and CDR2 FQGNSA. This CDR3 comprises 16 residues. This CDR3 is CASILDRGVTRETQYF. DNA of the CDR3: TGTGCCAGCATCCTAGACAGGGGTGTTACAAGAGAGACCCAGTACTTC.

The chain combines TRBV28 with TRBJ2-2; TRBD1 aligns across 8 bases. Germline loops: CDR1 MDHEN, CDR2 SYDVKM. The trim removed 6 bases at V and 1 base at J, leaving 7 bases unmatched. The CDR3 is 16 amino acids. The CDR3 DNA reads TGTGCCAGCAGCCCCTCCGGGACAGGGAACACCGGGGAGCTGTTTTTT. This gives the protein CASSPSGTGNTGELFF. The whole variable domain, filled in from reference TRBV28 and TRBJ2-2, reads DVKVTQSSRYLVKRTGEKVFLECVQDMDHENMFWYRQDPGLGLRLIYFSYDVKMKEKGDIPEGYSVSREKKERFSLILESASTNQTSMYLCASSPSGTGNTGELFFGEGSRLTVL.

This clone was observed a single time. The J gene is TRBJ1-6, the V gene TRBV7-2; TRBD1 matches 7 bases. Germline V lookup: CDR1 SGHTA, CDR2 FQGNSA. V shed 5 bases, J shed 7 bases, and the junction held 8 bases outside the gene matches. The CDR3 is 15 amino acids. This CDR3 reads CASSQGTVLNSPLHF. DNA for the CDR3: TGTGCCAGCAGCCAAGGGACAGTACTAAATTCACCCCTCCACTTT.

This rearrangement joins TRBV6-5 to TRBJ1-5; TRBD1 is a possible D gene (5 bases). CDR1 is MNHEY and CDR2 is SVGAGI in the germline V gene. This CDR3 is 14 amino acids long. V shed 5 bases and J shed 7 bases, with 15 bases lying between them. The CDR3 loop reads CASSTRDQHQPQHF. The CDR3 nucleotides read TGTGCCAGCAGTACCAGGGATCAACACCAGCCCCAGCATTTT.

This chain joins TRBV19 and TRBJ2-7; no reliable D call. Trimming removed 3 bases at V and 3 bases at J, with 9 bases between. This CDR3 comprises 13 residues. CDR1 is LNHDA, CDR2 SQIVND, per germline (reference sequence). The CDR3 DNA is TGTGCCAGTAGTATTTCCCAATTCTACGAGCAGTACTTC. Translated: CASSISQFYEQYF.

This chain connects TRBV27 to TRBJ2-7, with TRBD1 identical over 9 bases. Germline V gene sequence: CDR1 MNHEY, CDR2 SMNVEV (reference sequence). The V segment lost 4 bases and the J segment 4 bases; nucleotides outside the gene matches: 5. CDR3 size: 14 residues. The CDR3: CASSYVGQGYEQYF. As DNA, the CDR3 is TGTGCCAGCAGTTACGTAGGACAGGGGTACGAGCAGTACTTC.

V is TRBV6-2 or TRBV6-3 and J is TRBJ1-5; 8 nucleotides agree with TRBD1. In germline, CDR1 is MNHEY, CDR2 SVGEGT. This CDR3 is built from 17 residues. V was clipped by 6 bases and J by 0 bases; unmatched bases: 10. The CDR3 nucleotides are TGTGCCAGCAGCTCCTGGGGACAGGCCTATAGCAATCAGCCCCAGCATTTT. It encodes CASSSWGQAYSNQPQHF.

CDR3 in amino acids: CSVELRVNTEAFF. CDR3 bases: TGCAGCGTTGAACTCAGGGTGAACACTGAAGCTTTCTTT. J is TRBJ1-1 and V is TRBV29-1; weak D call: TRBD1 (5 bases). Germline V gives CDR1 SQVTM, CDR2 ANQGSEA. V lost 2 bases and J 0 bases, leaving 7 bases between the germline ends. The CDR3 spans 13 residues.

This chain joins TRBV10-2 and TRBJ2-2, with 8 bases fitting TRBD2. This CDR3 region has 14 residues. CDR1 and CDR2 (germline): WSHSY, SAAADI. Trimming removed 2 bases from V and 5 bases from J; junction bases left unmatched: 1. The CDR3 spells CASSEGTRTGELFF. CDR3 coding DNA: TGCGCCAGCAGTGAGGGGACTAGGACCGGGGAGCTGTTTTTT.

This chain uses TRBV11-1 with TRBJ1-2, with D possibly matching TRBD1 (5 bases). Germline lookup yields CDR1 SGHAT and CDR2 FQDESV (reference sequence). Trimming stripped 0 bases from V and 8 bases from J, with 10 bases between. The CDR3 contains 13 residues. This CDR3 is CASSLADQGGYTF. CDR3 nucleotide sequence: TGTGCCAGCAGCTTAGCGGATCAGGGAGGCTACACCTTC.

The chain links TRBV27 to TRBJ2-7; 8 bases align to TRBD2. V shed 5 bases, J shed 4 bases, and the junction held 13 bases outside the gene matches. Germline values: CDR1 MNHEY, CDR2 SMNVEV (reference sequence). The CDR3 covers 16 residues. CDR3 loop: CASSPSAGALLYEQYF. DNA for the CDR3: TGTGCCAGCAGTCCCTCAGCGGGAGCCCTACTATACGAGCAGTACTTC.

V is TRBV11-1 and J is TRBJ2-3; possibly TRBD2 for D (5 bases). The V end was cut by 1 base, the J end by 0 bases, with 8 bases between. Looked up from germline, CDR1 is SGHAT and CDR2 is FQDESV (reference sequence). The CDR3 spans 15 residues. The CDR3 loop reads CASSLDGKSTDTQYF. The DNA of the CDR3 is TGTGCCAGCAGCTTAGACGGGAAAAGCACAGATACGCAGTATTTT. Based on the CDR3 plus reference TRBV11-1 and TRBJ2-3, the full variable domain is EAEVAQSPRYKITEKSQAVAFWCDPISGHATLYWYRQILGQGPELLVQFQDESVVDDSQLPKDRFSAERLKGVDSTLKIQPAELGDSAMYLCASSLDGKSTDTQYFGPGTRLTVL.

The V gene is TRBV5-4, the J gene TRBJ2-3; the D gene is possibly TRBD2 (5 bases). The CDR3 has 15 residues. V dropped 4 bases and J dropped 2 bases, with 14 bases sitting between them. Germline V lookup: CDR1 SGHNT, CDR2 YYREEE (reference sequence). In DNA, the CDR3 is TGTGCCAGCAGCGCCCGGACGGGAAACACAGATACGCAGTATTTT. Residues: CASSARTGNTDTQYF. Supplemented by reference TRBV5-4 and TRBJ2-3, the full variable domain reads ETGVTQSPTHLIKTRGQQVTLRCSSQSGHNTVSWYQQALGQGPQFIFQYYREEENGRGNFPPRFSGLQFPNYSSELNVNALELDDSALYLCASSARTGNTDTQYFGPGTRLTVL.

A remark on this clone: One end of the junction does not line up with germline, which may come from a read error. The rearrangement joins TRBV6-1 to TRBJ2-1; 7 bases fit TRBD2. CDR1 and CDR2 from the germline V gene are MNHNS and SASEGT. This CDR3 spans 15 amino acids. CDR3 amino acids: CASSEAGAGYTEQFF. The CDR3 DNA is TGTGCCAGCAGTGAAGCGGGAGCGGGGTACACTGAGCAGTTCTTC.

This chain connects TRBV2 to TRBJ1-2; D is ambiguous. Deletions cut 4 bases from V and 2 bases from J, with 8 bases between. The CDR3 runs 13 residues. CDR1 and CDR2 (germline): SNHLY, FYNNEI. As DNA, the CDR3 is TGTGCCAGCAGTGTAGGCGGGAACTATGGCTACACCTTC. It is translated as CASSVGGNYGYTF.

Only one count was recorded for this clone. The V gene is TRBV6-2 or TRBV6-3, the J gene TRBJ1-1, with 10 bases identical to TRBD1. CDR1 is MNHEY, CDR2 SVGEGT, per germline. The CDR3 runs 18 residues. V gave up 6 bases and J gave up 5 bases; unmatched junction bases: 18. CDR3 sequence: CASSKAGTGVRLSTEAFF. The DNA of the CDR3 is TGTGCCAGCAGCAAGGCCGGGACAGGGGTCAGGTTATCAACTGAAGCTTTCTTT.

The chain employs TRBV5-1 and TRBJ2-6, with D maybe TRBD1 (6 bases). CDR3 length equals 15 residues. V lost 4 bases and J lost 2, with 10 bases in between. CDR1 SGHRS and CDR2 YFSETQ come from the germline V gene. The CDR3 DNA reads as TGCGCCAGCAGCATGACAGGAGCTGGGGCCAACGTCCTGACTTTC. Its translation: CASSMTGAGANVLTF.

J is TRBJ1-5 and V is TRBV7-3; D remains unclear. The CDR3 has 14 residues. The V and J ends lost 0 bases and 2 bases respectively, with 5 bases between them. CDR1 SGHTA and CDR2 FQGTGA come from the germline V gene. The CDR3, as DNA: TGTGCCAGCAGCTTAACGTCGGGCAATCAGCCCCAGCATTTT. Protein sequence: CASSLTSGNQPQHF.

This clone occurred a few times. The rearrangement links TRBV10-3 to TRBJ1-5; a weak D match, TRBD1 (6 bases). In germline, CDR1 is ENHRY, CDR2 SYGVKD. The CDR3 covers 13 residues. The germline V and J ends were trimmed by 9 bases and 6 bases, with 15 bases remaining between them. In nucleotides, the CDR3 is TGTGCCATTGGGGGCAGGGAAGGTCAGCCCCAGCATTTT. It is translated as CAIGGREGQPQHF.

This sequence joins TRBV7-9 and TRBJ1-4; maybe TRBD1 (5 bases). The length of the CDR3 is 14 residues. V was shortened by 2 bases and J by 7 bases, with 11 bases between the two germline ends. Germline V lookup: CDR1 SEHNR, CDR2 FQNEAQ (reference sequence). This CDR3 is CASSLSTGGEKLFF. The CDR3 coding sequence is TGTGCCAGCAGCTTATCAACAGGCGGTGAAAAACTGTTTTTT.

The chain uses TRBV7-8 and TRBJ2-7, with D perhaps matching TRBD1 (5 bases). With 1 base removed from V and 2 bases from J, the gap between germline ends came to 12 bases. This CDR3 has 15 amino acids. The V gene's germline CDR1 is SGHVS and CDR2 FQNEAQ. In nucleotides, the CDR3 is TGTGCCAGCAGCTTAGTTACTGGACAAGCCTACGAGCAGTACTTC. Protein sequence: CASSLVTGQAYEQYF.

This chain links TRBV5-6 with TRBJ1-2; a possible D gene is TRBD1 (5 bases). CDR3 length: 13 residues. Trimming stripped 2 bases from V and 8 bases from J, with 13 bases between. Germline values: CDR1 SGHDT, CDR2 YYEEEE. The CDR3 loop reads CASSFGFPGGYTF. The CDR3 DNA follows: TGTGCCAGCAGCTTCGGGTTCCCAGGGGGCTACACCTTC.

The rearrangement links TRBV30 to TRBJ2-1, with D perhaps matching TRBD1 (6 bases). V lost 0 bases to trimming and J lost 8 bases, with 11 bases between them. The CDR3 runs 13 residues. The germline gives CDR1 GTSNPN, CDR2 SVGIG (reference sequence). CDR3 nucleotide sequence: TGTGCCTGGAGTGTAACGGGGACACATGAGCAGTTCTTC. As protein: CAWSVTGTHEQFF. Supplemented by reference TRBV30 and TRBJ2-1, the full variable domain reads SQTIHQWPATLVQPVGSPLSLECTVEGTSNPNLYWYRQAAGRGLQLLFYSVGIGQISSEVPQNLSASRPQDRQFILSSKKLLLSDSGFYLCAWSVTGTHEQFFGPGTRLTVL.